These 8 T cell receptor beta chains came from one sample sequenced in a study of cytomegalovirus exposure and HLA in healthy donors. The PCR employed 60 Vbeta primers together with 13 Jbeta primers. Data came from immunoSEQ multiplex PCR; TCRdb stores just in-frame clones and leaves some out. The sample includes about 200,000 clones. Sequencing used PBMCs. The receptor set was obtained from a woman aged 30 to 39 in good health and CMV-seropositive.

The chain combines TRBV10-3 with TRBJ2-7; tentative D call: TRBD1 (5 bases). V was shortened by 7 bases and J by 3 bases, with 13 bases between the two germline ends. The CDR3 length is 13 residues. Germline loops: CDR1 ENHRY, CDR2 SYGVKD. CDR3 bases: TGTGCCATCATGGCCGACAGCCTCTACGAGCAGTACTTC. Its translation is CAIMADSLYEQYF.

The V gene is TRBV19, the J gene TRBJ1-4, with TRBD1 identical over 7 bases. The junction had 4 bases not matched to a gene; V was cut back by 5 bases and J by 4 bases. The CDR3 extends over 14 amino acids. The germline gives CDR1 LNHDA, CDR2 SQIVND (reference sequence). CDR3 protein: CASSDPGGNEKLFF. In DNA, the CDR3 is TGTGCCAGTAGTGACCCAGGGGGTAATGAAAAACTGTTTTTT. Based on the CDR3 plus reference TRBV19 and TRBJ1-4, the full variable domain is DGGITQSPKYLFRKEGQNVTLSCEQNLNHDAMYWYRQDPGQGLRLIYYSQIVNDFQKGDIAEGYSVSREKKESFPLTVTSAQKNPTAFYLCASSDPGGNEKLFFGSGTQLSVL.

V and J are TRBV5-1 and TRBJ2-7; 8 nucleotides match TRBD2. This CDR3 comprises 15 residues. CDR1 SGHRS and CDR2 YFSETQ come from the germline V gene. J lost 2 bases, V lost 3 bases, and 7 bases had no gene match. The CDR3 protein is CASSSRSGGTYEQYF. The CDR3 nucleotides read TGCGCCAGCAGCTCCCGAAGCGGGGGAACCTACGAGCAGTACTTC.

The chain joins TRBV28 to TRBJ1-6; possibly TRBD1 for D (6 bases). This CDR3 region has 13 residues. Trimming pared 5 bases from V and 7 bases from J, leaving 9 bases between. The germline V gene has CDR1 MDHEN and CDR2 SYDVKM. CDR3 residues: CASSLTGNSPLHF. The CDR3 nucleotides are TGTGCCAGCAGTCTCACAGGGAATTCACCCCTCCACTTT.

The CDR3, as DNA: TGTGCCAGCAGCTTAGGAGTCCAGCCCCAGCATTTT. Residues: CASSLGVQPQHF. V is TRBV7-2 and J is TRBJ1-5, with D hard to call. Germline values: CDR1 SGHTA, CDR2 FQGNSA. The CDR3 is 12 amino acids. V was shortened by 1 base and J by 7 bases, with 5 bases between the two germline ends.

V gene TRBV9 combines with J gene TRBJ2-1; no reliable D call. Trimming left V 0 bases short and J 0 bases short, with 7 bases between. Germline V gene lookup returns CDR1 SGDLS and CDR2 YYNGEE. This CDR3 region has 15 residues. The CDR3: CASSVGWSSYNEQFF. The CDR3 DNA reads TGTGCCAGCAGCGTAGGTTGGAGCTCCTACAATGAGCAGTTCTTC.

J is TRBJ1-5 and V is TRBV30, with D maybe TRBD1 (5 bases). The CDR3 length is 16 residues. Germline assignment: CDR1 GTSNPN and CDR2 SVGIG (reference sequence). Trimming removed 3 bases at V and 0 bases at J, with 15 bases between. CDR3 sequence: CAWSLSRTHSNQPQHF. CDR3 sequence (DNA): TGTGCCTGGAGCCTCTCCCGGACACATAGCAATCAGCCCCAGCATTTT.

The rearrangement uses TRBV4-1 and TRBJ1-5; 8 bases are shared with TRBD1. The CDR3 extends over 15 amino acids. Trimming removed 3 bases from V and 1 base from J; junction bases left unmatched: 2. CDR1 and CDR2 (germline): MGHRA, YSYEKL. The CDR3 spells CASSQDRASNQPQHF. Written as DNA, the CDR3 is TGCGCCAGCAGCCAGGACAGGGCAAGCAATCAGCCCCAGCATTTT.